This T cell receptor (beta chain) stems from a study of T-cell memory formation after mild COVID-19. The wider study: Most TCR clusters belonged to a single donor.

Points on this clonotype: The antigen is undetermined.

Germline loops: CDR1 SGHRS, CDR2 YFSETQ. V dropped 0 bases and J dropped 2 bases, with 11 bases sitting between them. This CDR3 spans 15 amino acids. Study-wide results and caveats: CD4+ clones that contracted lay mainly in CM and EM; CD8+ ones lay in EMRA.

A 5'RACE reaction primed in the constant segment made cDNA libraries of TCR alpha and TCR beta, and these carried sample barcodes and UMIs. TCRdb processed the 5' RACE reads anew with MiXCR; each CDR3 protein has one entry. The sample carries under 400,000 distinct CDR3 sequences, 25% to 30% recorded once. The V call is TRBV5-1, the J call TRBJ1-1; weak D call: TRBD1 (6 bases). The source of this sequence is an adult woman who had mild COVID-19 (a few samples of this study predate the infection). Cell type and time point are not known. Source material: PBMCs or a T cell subset sorted from them (not recorded which). The CDR3 region has the DNA TGCGCCAGCAGCTTGGCCGGGACATCCAACACTGAAGCTTTCTTT. Translation: CASSLAGTSNTEAFF.